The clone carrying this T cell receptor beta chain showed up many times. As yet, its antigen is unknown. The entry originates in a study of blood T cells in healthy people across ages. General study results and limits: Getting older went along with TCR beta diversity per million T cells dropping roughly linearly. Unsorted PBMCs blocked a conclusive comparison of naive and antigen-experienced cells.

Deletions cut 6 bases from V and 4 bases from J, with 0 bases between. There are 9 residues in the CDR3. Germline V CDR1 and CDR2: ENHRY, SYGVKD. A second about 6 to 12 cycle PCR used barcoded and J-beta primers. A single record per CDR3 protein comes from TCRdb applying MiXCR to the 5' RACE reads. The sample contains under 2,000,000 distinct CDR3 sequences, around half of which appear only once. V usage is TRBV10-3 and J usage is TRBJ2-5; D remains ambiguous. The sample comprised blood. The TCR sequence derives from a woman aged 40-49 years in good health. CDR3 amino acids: CAIRETQYF. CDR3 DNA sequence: TGTGCCATCAGAGAGACCCAGTACTTC.